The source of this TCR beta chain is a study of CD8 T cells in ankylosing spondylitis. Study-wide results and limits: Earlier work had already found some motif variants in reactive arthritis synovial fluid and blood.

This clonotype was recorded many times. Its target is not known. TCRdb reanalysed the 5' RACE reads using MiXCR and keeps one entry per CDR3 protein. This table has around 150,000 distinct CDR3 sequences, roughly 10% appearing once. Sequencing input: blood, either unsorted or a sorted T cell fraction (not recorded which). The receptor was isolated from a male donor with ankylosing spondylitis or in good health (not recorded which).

The CDR3 spells CASSLEWGRATEAFF. The CDR3 DNA follows: TGTGCCAGCAGCTTAGAATGGGGACGGGCCACTGAAGCTTTCTTT. The chain has TRBV7-2 and TRBJ1-1, with D possibly matching TRBD1 (5 bases). The V gene's germline CDR1 is SGHTA and CDR2 FQGNSA. The CDR3 contains 15 residues. V was cut by 1 base and J by 4 bases, with 13 bases left in between.